The 3 T cell receptor beta chains listed next were all sequenced from one sample in a study of blood T cells in healthy people across ages (dated by TCRdb to between 2015 and 2017). The library was prepared using 5' RACE. The reads were generated on an Illumina HiSeq 2500. A second roughly 7 to 11 cycle PCR used a sample-barcoded 5' primer and a J-beta primer mix. TCRdb applied fastp at Q25 and MiXCR to the public reads, then kept only in-frame beta chains. For every CDR3 protein sequence, its rows merge into one entry that carries the most common genes and DNA. The sample profile shows about 780,000 distinct CDR3 sequences; about 46% of them were found once. The ten largest make up 15% to 20% of the sample. The specimen was blood. The receptors were sampled from a man at least 80 years old in good health.

V usage is TRBV7-2 and J usage is TRBJ1-6; TRBD1 aligns across 9 bases. V gave up 6 bases and J gave up 10 bases; unmatched junction bases: 13. CDR3 length: 16 amino acids. CDR1 is SGHTA and CDR2 is FQGNSA in the germline V gene. The CDR3 protein is CASRSNPGQGGSPLHF. CDR3 DNA: TGTGCCAGCAGATCGAACCCGGGACAGGGAGGCTCACCCCTCCACTTT.

The chain carries TRBV29-1 and TRBJ2-3, with 8 positions matching TRBD1. The CDR3 has 15 amino acids. Germline V gene lookup returns CDR1 SQVTM and CDR2 ANQGSEA. V lost 6 bases and J lost 2; bases outside the gene matches: 10. This chain's CDR3 is CSVFFRDRLTDTQYF. DNA of the CDR3: TGCAGCGTCTTCTTCCGGGACAGGCTCACAGATACGCAGTATTTT.

This clonotype was recorded a few times. The gene calls are TRBV29-1 and TRBJ2-7; 11 bases map to TRBD1. Germline lookup yields CDR1 SQVTM and CDR2 ANQGSEA. The CDR3 runs to 14 residues. V shed 4 bases, J shed 3 bases, and the junction held 5 bases outside the gene matches. The CDR3 is CSVGVGTGGYEQYF. Here the CDR3 DNA reads TGCAGCGTTGGTGTAGGGACAGGGGGCTACGAGCAGTACTTC.